This TCR beta chain stems from a study of T-cell reconstitution after alpha-beta-depleted transplantation in children. There are a few counts of this clonotype. Construction of the TCRbeta library involved unique molecular identifiers. TCRdb called the PCR reads again in MiXCR, with one record for every CDR3 protein. The sample records under 450,000 distinct CDR3 sequences, 16% being singletons. Deletions cut 0 bases from V and 0 bases from J, with 11 bases between. The CDR3 has 15 amino acids. Germline V lookup: CDR1 DFQATT, CDR2 SNEGSKA (reference sequence). The receptor was isolated from a boy under three years old who had a stem cell transplant for Wiskott-Aldrich syndrome, so the T cells may come from the graft donor. The gene calls are TRBV20-1 and TRBJ1-2; D is possibly TRBD1 (5 bases). Sequences were derived from PBMCs, mostly from graft donor cells, sampled 360 days after TCRalphabeta/CD19-depleted stem cell transplant. The CDR3 region has the DNA TGCAGTGCTAGAGATTCTCAGGGAGCTAACTATGGCTACACCTTC. It specifies CSARDSQGANYGYTF.